Presented here are 29 T cell receptor beta chains from one specimen sequenced in a study of blood T cell repertoires in COVID-19. Profiling relied on immunoSEQ multiplex PCR, and the TCRdb table lists in-frame clones only, not all of them. The sample shows 260,000 or so clones, nearly 90% of them seen only once. Sequences were obtained from peripheral blood. The receptor set was obtained from a human donor in a cohort sampled during active COVID-19.

The V call is TRBV10-3, the J call TRBJ1-1; D is uncertain. The V and J ends lost 8 bases and 7 bases respectively, with 14 bases between them. Per germline, CDR1 ENHRY and CDR2 SYGVKD. The CDR3 has 12 residues. The CDR3 region is CAIAATDIEAFF. For the CDR3, the DNA is TGTGCCATCGCGGCCACGGATATTGAAGCTTTCTTT.

This chain joins TRBV9 and TRBJ1-2, with D possibly TRBD1 on 6 matching bases. This CDR3 is 14 amino acids long. CDR1 and CDR2 (germline): SGDLS, YYNGEE. The germline V and J ends were trimmed by 8 bases and 2 bases, with 16 bases remaining between them. The CDR3 sequence is CASGVPGQNYGYTF. The CDR3 DNA follows: TGTGCCAGTGGAGTTCCCGGACAGAACTATGGCTACACCTTC.

The chain carries TRBV6-4 and TRBJ2-1; 10 bases are a match to TRBD1. V dropped 5 bases and J dropped 6; count of bases not matched to a gene: 7. The germline CDR1 and CDR2 sequences are MRHNA and SNTAGT. The CDR3 consists of 15 residues. The CDR3 coding sequence is TGTGCCAGCAGTCCGGGACAGGGGTTTAGCAATGAGCAGTTCTTC. This codes for CASSPGQGFSNEQFF.

The genes are TRBV9 and TRBJ2-7, with 15 bases identical to TRBD2. The germline V gene encodes CDR1 SGDLS and CDR2 YYNGEE. V shed 4 bases and J 2 bases; nucleotides not matched to a gene: 7. This CDR3 spans 17 amino acids. The CDR3 protein is CASSSSRTSGGAYEQYF. CDR3 in DNA: TGTGCCAGCAGCTCCTCCAGGACTAGCGGGGGGGCCTACGAGCAGTACTTC.

The rearrangement uses TRBV12-5 and TRBJ1-1; TRBD1 might be the D (5 bases). V was trimmed by 6 bases and J by 6 bases, leaving 17 bases between them. Per germline, CDR1 LGHNT and CDR2 FRNRAP. The CDR3 totals 14 residues. As DNA, the CDR3 is TGTGCTAGTGGGCCTTATGAAGGGGAGGCTGAAGCTTTCTTT. Protein sequence: CASGPYEGEAEAFF.

This rearrangement joins TRBV6-1 to TRBJ2-3; D ambiguous. The CDR3 consists of 15 residues. The germline V gene has CDR1 MNHNS and CDR2 SASEGT. The V end lost 2 bases, the J end lost 1 base, and 10 bases lay between the germline ends. For the CDR3, the DNA is TGTGCCAGCAGTGAATGGCCTTTACGCACAGATACGCAGTATTTT. Amino acids: CASSEWPLRTDTQYF.

V and J are TRBV11-2 and TRBJ2-7; 7 bases fit TRBD2. The CDR3 spans 12 residues. V was pared by 5 bases and J by 7 bases, with 5 bases of the junction left unmatched. The germline V gene encodes CDR1 SGHAT and CDR2 FQNNGV. CDR3 nucleotide sequence: TGTGCCAGCAGCCTGGGAGGGGTTGAGCAGTACTTC. It is translated as CASSLGGVEQYF.

The gene calls are TRBV4-1 and TRBJ1-1; no reliable D call. Trimming removed 1 base at V and 0 bases at J, with 12 bases between. Germline assignment: CDR1 MGHRA and CDR2 YSYEKL. This CDR3 is built from 16 residues. In DNA, the CDR3 is TGCGCCAGCAGCCAAGTCTTGGCAGTGATGAACACTGAAGCTTTCTTT. Its translation: CASSQVLAVMNTEAFF.

This clone was counted once. The gene calls are TRBV18 and TRBJ1-1; tentatively, D is TRBD1 (6 bases). Germline values: CDR1 KGHSH, CDR2 LQKENI. This CDR3 has 18 residues. Trimming shortened V by 6 bases and J by 1 base, and 24 bases separated the two germline ends. The CDR3 here is CASSVSGIGGVWNTEAFF. The CDR3 DNA follows: TGTGCCAGCTCCGTCTCGGGTATAGGGGGAGTATGGAACACTGAAGCTTTCTTT.

CDR3 coding DNA: TGTGCCAGCAGTCAGGGTACTAGCGATTCATACGAGCAGTACTTC. Protein product: CASSQGTSDSYEQYF. The genes are TRBV9 and TRBJ2-7; 7 bases align to TRBD2. The J segment lost 4 bases and the V segment lost 5 bases, leaving 12 bases of the junction unmatched. CDR3 length: 15 amino acids. Germline CDR1 SGDLS, CDR2 YYNGEE.

The chain combines TRBV2 with TRBJ1-5; D is uncertain. V gave up 8 bases and J gave up 5 bases, with 25 bases separating them. CDR3 length: 17 residues. Germline V gene lookup returns CDR1 SNHLY and CDR2 FYNNEI. The CDR3 region is CASRKRMGREIYQPQHF. The CDR3 DNA sequence: TGTGCCAGCCGGAAAAGGATGGGTCGGGAGATTTATCAGCCCCAGCATTTT.

Only a few counts were recorded for this clone. The chain employs TRBV7-3 and TRBJ1-1, with TRBD1 as a possible D gene (5 bases). Germline values: CDR1 SGHTA, CDR2 FQGTGA. V dropped 5 bases and J dropped 2 bases, with 9 bases sitting between them. The CDR3 contains 13 residues. The CDR3 loop reads CASSSDRNTEAFF. For the CDR3, the DNA is TGTGCCAGCAGCAGCGACAGAAACACTGAAGCTTTCTTT.

The CDR3 DNA follows: TGTGCCAGCAGTCCCCAGGGGATAATGGGGGGCTACACCTTC. It encodes CASSPQGIMGGYTF. The chain uses TRBV28 and TRBJ1-2; D is perhaps TRBD1 (6 bases). V shed 5 bases and J shed 8 bases, with 18 bases lying between them. This CDR3 comprises 14 residues. The V gene's germline CDR1 is MDHEN and CDR2 SYDVKM.

This chain links TRBV27 with TRBJ1-2; D may be TRBD1 (6 bases). Germline loops: CDR1 MNHEY, CDR2 SMNVEV (reference sequence). V shed 0 bases and J shed 3 bases, with 14 bases lying between them. The CDR3 loop spans 16 amino acids. CDR3 nucleotide sequence: TGTGCCAGCAGTTTATCGGAGGGGGGGGCGGACTATGGCTACACCTTC. This encodes CASSLSEGGADYGYTF.

This clone was seen once. This chain uses TRBV25-1 with TRBJ1-4; D not resolved. This CDR3 spans 14 amino acids. Germline V gives CDR1 MGHDK, CDR2 SYGVNS. V lost 6 bases and J 2 bases, leaving 10 bases between the germline ends. CDR3 sequence reads: CASSRIATNEKLFF. The CDR3 bases are TGTGCCAGCAGCCGCATTGCGACTAATGAAAAACTGTTTTTT.

V gene TRBV24-1 combines with J gene TRBJ1-2; D is unresolved. The CDR3 runs 16 residues. Germline CDR1 is KGHDR and CDR2 is SFDVKD. V gave up 2 bases and J gave up 8 bases, with 20 bases separating them. The chain's CDR3 is CATSDSASDRLSGYTF. CDR3 in DNA: TGTGCCACCAGTGATTCAGCTTCAGACCGACTGTCGGGCTACACCTTC.

This clone occurred once. The chain is built from TRBV24-1 and TRBJ1-2; D perhaps matches TRBD1 (5 bases). Trimming took off 3 bases at V and 4 bases at J, with 8 bases between the two ends. The CDR3 runs to 13 residues. Germline CDR1 and CDR2: KGHDR and SFDVKD. The CDR3 coding sequence is TGTGCCACCAGTGATCGGCAGGGCTATGGCTACACCTTC. Translation: CATSDRQGYGYTF.

V and J are TRBV4-1 and TRBJ1-1; the D gene is possibly TRBD1 (6 bases). This CDR3 contains 17 residues. V lost 1 base and J 0 bases, leaving 15 bases between the germline ends. Per the germline V gene, CDR1 is MGHRA and CDR2 is YSYEKL. This CDR3 reads CASSQGGGWSLNTEAFF. In DNA form, the CDR3 reads TGCGCCAGCAGCCAAGGAGGGGGATGGAGTTTGAACACTGAAGCTTTCTTT.

The rearrangement uses TRBV9 and TRBJ2-2; 12 nucleotides line up with TRBD2. The CDR3 is made up of 17 amino acids. The V and J ends lost 4 bases and 6 bases, in that order; junction bases with no gene match: 10. Looked up from germline, CDR1 is SGDLS and CDR2 is YYNGEE. CDR3 DNA sequence: TGTGCCAGCAGCCCCCGGACTAGCGGGGCTACATCCGGGGAGCTGTTTTTT. This translates into CASSPRTSGATSGELFF.

The chain combines TRBV7-3 with TRBJ1-1; D remains ambiguous. From germline, CDR1 is SGHTA and CDR2 FQGTGA. The V end lost 5 bases, the J end lost 1 base, and 14 bases lay between the germline ends. The CDR3 has 15 residues. DNA for the CDR3: TGTGCCAGCAGCCCCTTCGGAGGAGGGAACACTGAAGCTTTCTTT. Translation: CASSPFGGGNTEAFF.

The rearrangement uses TRBV27 and TRBJ1-5, with D maybe TRBD1 (6 bases). V was pared by 2 bases and J by 1 base, with 12 bases between. Germline V gene sequence: CDR1 MNHEY, CDR2 SMNVEV (reference sequence). The CDR3 covers 16 residues. The CDR3 bases are TGTGCCAGCAGTTTAAGGTCGGGACACAGCAATCAGCCCCAGCATTTT. It yields the protein CASSLRSGHSNQPQHF.

The rearrangement uses TRBV28 and TRBJ2-7; 7 bases map to TRBD1. Germline values: CDR1 MDHEN, CDR2 SYDVKM. V dropped 5 bases and J dropped 5; count of bases not matched to a gene: 3. There are 12 residues in the CDR3. Here the CDR3 reads CASSETGNEQYF. In DNA form, the CDR3 reads TGTGCCAGCAGTGAGACAGGGAACGAGCAGTACTTC.

This clone was detected a few times. The rearrangement links TRBV5-1 to TRBJ1-1; D is possibly TRBD1 (6 bases). From germline, CDR1 is SGHRS and CDR2 YFSETQ. The CDR3 contains 14 residues. V gave up 8 bases and J gave up 3 bases, with 17 bases separating them. CDR3 in amino acids: CASRRGMGDTEAFF. CDR3 bases: TGCGCCAGTCGCAGGGGTATGGGGGACACTGAAGCTTTCTTT.

This chain connects TRBV5-1 to TRBJ2-5, with 7 nucleotides matching TRBD1. This CDR3 region has 12 residues. V lost 4 bases, J lost 3 bases, and 0 bases stayed unmatched. Germline V lookup: CDR1 SGHRS, CDR2 YFSETQ. The CDR3 reads CASSQGEETQYF. CDR3 sequence (DNA): TGCGCCAGCAGCCAGGGGGAAGAGACCCAGTACTTC.

The V gene is TRBV6-5, the J gene TRBJ1-2; the D is unclear. This CDR3 is 13 amino acids long. Germline lookup yields CDR1 MNHEY and CDR2 SVGAGI. Trimming shortened V by 6 bases and J by 2 bases, and 10 bases separated the two germline ends. CDR3 sequence (DNA): TGTGCCAGCAGGACCGGACTGAACTATGGCTACACCTTC. Protein product: CASRTGLNYGYTF.

This chain joins TRBV5-1 and TRBJ1-4, with TRBD1 matching over 10 bases. CDR3 length: 18 amino acids. In germline, CDR1 is SGHRS, CDR2 YFSETQ. The trim removed 0 bases at V and 8 bases at J, leaving 13 bases unmatched. Written as DNA, the CDR3 is TGCGCCAGCAGCTTGGGGGTGACAGGGGGCCTGCGAATCGAAAAACTGTTTTTT. As protein: CASSLGVTGGLRIEKLFF.

The chain has TRBV6-5 and TRBJ2-3, with D unresolved. V gave up 6 bases and J gave up 9 bases, with 19 bases separating them. Germline V gene lookup returns CDR1 MNHEY and CDR2 SVGAGI. CDR3 length equals 14 residues. CDR3 DNA: TGTGCCAGCAGACGCGAAAAGAGGTCGCCGACGCAGTATTTT. Protein product: CASRREKRSPTQYF.

This clone was detected only once. The chain joins TRBV4-1 to TRBJ2-7, with TRBD2 matching 13 bases. The CDR3 has 17 residues. Germline V CDR1 and CDR2: MGHRA, YSYEKL. Trimming cost V 1 base and J 6 bases; bases outside gene matches: 9. The CDR3 region has the DNA TGCGCCAGCAGCCAAGGTGTAGGACTAGCGGGAGAGGGCGAGCAGTACTTC. Translation gives CASSQGVGLAGEGEQYF.

CDR3 residues: CASSPSAGSDEQYF. The CDR3 bases are TGCGCCAGCAGCCCCTCGGCAGGTTCAGACGAGCAGTACTTC. The chain couples TRBV5-1 to TRBJ2-7, with D uncertain. Trimming took 4 bases from V and 5 from J, leaving 16 bases between them. The CDR3 spans 14 residues. The germline V gene encodes CDR1 SGHRS and CDR2 YFSETQ.